The sequence of this T cell receptor beta chain was determined in a study of OX40 agonist ivuxolimab in advanced cancers. About the full investigation: Ivuxolimab, which targeted the costimulatory receptor OX40 (CD134), was an agonistic, fully human IgG2 monoclonal antibody. Intravenous ivuxolimab was administered to patients every 2 weeks at six dose levels: 0.01, 0.1, 0.3, 1.5, 3 and 10 mg/kg. Of the approximately 50 dose-escalation patients, hepatocellular carcinoma was present in about 20, melanoma in approximately 15, renal cell carcinoma in 9 and head and neck cancer in 9. A male proportion of 82.7% and a mean age of approximately 58 years, ranging from about 23 to 90, were recorded for the dose-escalation cohort. Patients were allowed to have had prior anti-PD-1, anti-PD-L1 or anti-CTLA-4 therapy, and approximately 40% of the dose-escalation patients had been treated with checkpoint inhibitors. Three dose-escalation patients achieved partial responses, one with hepatocellular carcinoma and two with cutaneous melanoma. Peripheral TCRbeta sequencing was intended to test whether TCR sequence diversity was altered and clonal T-cell expansion was caused by ivuxolimab. The paper describes the monotherapy dose-escalation part (N of about 57 patients) of the phase I trial of ivuxolimab. Findings and caveats that apply to the study as a whole: In the 0.1-3.0 mg/kg groups, partial responders had among the lowest normalized peripheral clonal expansion, particularly in CD8+ T cells. At doses of 0.1 to 3.0 mg/kg, clonal expansion of both CD4+ and CD8+ blood T cells was observed from baseline to week 6. Which antigens the clonally expanded peripheral T cells were specific for was not determined. After ivuxolimab, expanded clones were on average more numerous among CD8+ T cells than among CD4+ T cells. Low levels of normalized T-cell clonal expansion were also shown by some nonresponding patients.

Patients with a history of autoimmune disease or receiving systemic immunosuppression were excluded from the trial. In every dose cohort, peripheral blood was drawn for TCR sequencing at baseline, cycle 4 day 1, and cycle 7 day 1. Samples were obtained from an open-label, multicenter, first-in-human phase I dose-escalation trial of ivuxolimab. Adults with locally advanced or metastatic head and neck squamous cell, hepatocellular, melanoma or renal cell carcinoma were enrolled in the trial. Before TCR sequencing, CD4+ and CD8+ T cells were separately sorted from peripheral blood. CDR1 SQVTM and CDR2 ANQGSEA were looked up in the germline V gene. CDR3 length: 13 amino acids, cysteine to phenylalanine. Solely the CDR3 DNA is kept, with 39 bases framed from the first base. V gives up 5 bases and J gives up 7 bases, and the segment between their germline ends measures 12 bases. With regard to this clone: Its target antigen remains unknown. Nothing much larger sits one base from this clone, and base qualities are not available.

To sequence the TCRbeta CDR3 region, genomic DNA was isolated from the sorted cells. The immunoSEQ Assay was used for sequencing of TCRbeta CDR3 regions. The clones in this table, taken by TCRdb from immuneACCESS, are in-frame only. Not every clone is retained; where verified, under half of the shortfall comes from an unresolved V gene, and the cause of the rest is unknown. This sample has approximately 70,000 clones in its table, and 75% to 90% of those were observed once. Of the sample, approximately 0.81% falls within the top ten clones. This receptor chain uses TRBV29-1 and TRBJ1-6; the D segment could be TRBD1, given 5 matching bases. The clonotype was recovered from an adult with an advanced solid tumor such as melanoma, head and neck, liver or kidney cancer. Specimen: CD4+ or CD8+ T cells sorted from blood, collected in a trial of the OX40 agonist ivuxolimab. CDR3 region: CSVWGTFNSPLHF. The sequence in DNA is TGCAGCGTTTGGGGGACCTTCAATTCACCCCTCCACTTT.